The 11 T cell receptor beta chains reported below all come from one sample, sequenced in a study of blood T cell repertoires in COVID-19. Libraries were prepared by immunoSEQ multiplex PCR; TCRdb keeps only in-frame clonotypes and omits some of them. The profile shows under 250,000 clones, about 88% of them singletons. Sequencing was done on a sample of peripheral blood. The receptors originated from a man over 45 with COVID-19, enrolled during active disease.

This clone showed up just once. V and J are TRBV14 and TRBJ2-2; D is undetermined. The V gene's germline CDR1 is SGHDN and CDR2 FVKESK. The CDR3 is 13 amino acids. V was clipped by 4 bases and J by 8 bases, with 11 bases between them. CDR3 in amino acids: CASSLPPVGELFF. The CDR3 bases are TGTGCCAGCAGCCTCCCCCCGGTTGGGGAGCTGTTTTTT.

This chain connects TRBV2 to TRBJ2-7, with 7 bases aligning to TRBD1. This CDR3 has 14 amino acids. CDR1 and CDR2 (germline): SNHLY, FYNNEI. With 8 bases clipped from V and 4 bases from J, the junction kept 11 bases outside the gene matches. CDR3 sequence (DNA): TGTGCCAGCGGTCCCCGGGACAGTTATTACGAGCAGTACTTC. Translation gives CASGPRDSYYEQYF.

This rearrangement joins TRBV4-2 to TRBJ1-4; the match to TRBD1 covers 8 bases. The CDR3 runs to 16 residues. Germline CDR1 is LGHNA and CDR2 is YNFKEQ. Germline trimming cut 3 bases from V and 7 bases from J; bases unmatched to any gene: 10. This CDR3 is CASSHATDRVSEKLFF. The CDR3 nucleotides read TGTGCCAGCAGCCATGCGACGGACAGGGTTTCTGAAAAACTGTTTTTT.

The gene calls are TRBV28 and TRBJ2-3, with D perhaps matching TRBD2 (7 bases). The germline V gene has CDR1 MDHEN and CDR2 SYDVKM. The CDR3 extends over 17 amino acids. V was shortened by 6 bases and J by 0 bases, with 19 bases between the two germline ends. In DNA, the CDR3 is TGTGCCAGCAGCCTCGGGGGGACAAAATATAGCACAGATACGCAGTATTTT. It yields the protein CASSLGGTKYSTDTQYF.

This clone occurred a few times. The chain employs TRBV10-3 and TRBJ2-7; D possibly corresponds to TRBD1 (6 bases). CDR3 length: 14 amino acids. The V gene's germline CDR1 is ENHRY and CDR2 SYGVKD. V dropped 5 bases and J dropped 2 bases, with 13 bases sitting between them. CDR3 amino acids: CAISSSGTPYEQYF. In DNA form, the CDR3 reads TGTGCCATCAGTTCTTCCGGGACACCCTACGAGCAGTACTTC.

The sample holds one count of this clone. The rearrangement joins TRBV7-3 to TRBJ2-3, with a tentative D call TRBD2 (5 bases). In germline, CDR1 is SGHTA, CDR2 FQGTGA. The CDR3 sequence is 13 residues long. V was cut by 4 bases and J by 8 bases, with 13 bases left in between. The CDR3 loop reads CASSSRTAGTQYF. For the CDR3, the DNA is TGTGCCAGCAGCTCAAGGACGGCGGGTACGCAGTATTTT.

Comment on this clone: The same CDR3 can be traced to other DNA sequences in this sample. The chain recombines TRBV12-3 or TRBV12-4 with TRBJ2-7; the D gene is possibly TRBD2 (5 bases). V lost 1 base, J lost 2 bases, and 6 bases lay in between. The CDR3 length is 13 residues. CDR3 DNA sequence: TGTGCCAGCAGTTTAGGAGCGGCCTACGAGCAGTACTTC. Residues: CASSLGAAYEQYF.

This clone was counted a single time. The chain is built from TRBV7-8 and TRBJ1-1, with TRBD1 identical over 7 bases. CDR3 length: 12 residues. V trimming: 1 base; J trimming: 11 bases; junction bases outside the gene matches: 4. Germline V CDR1 and CDR2: SGHVS, FQNEAQ. The CDR3: CASSLVTGKAFF. CDR3 in DNA: TGTGCCAGCAGCTTAGTGACAGGGAAGGCTTTCTTT.

V and J are TRBV6-5 and TRBJ1-5; tentative D call: TRBD1 (6 bases). Germline V gene sequence: CDR1 MNHEY, CDR2 SVGAGI. V gave up 2 bases and J gave up 7 bases, with 15 bases separating them. The CDR3 has 15 residues. The CDR3 DNA reads as TGTGCCAGCAGTTACGACAGGTTTACTGGCCAGCCCCAGCATTTT. It codes for CASSYDRFTGQPQHF.

The J gene is TRBJ2-1, the V gene TRBV20-1, with 14 bases matching TRBD2. Germline trimming cut 5 bases from V and 8 bases from J; bases unmatched to any gene: 5. The CDR3 covers 14 residues. The germline CDR1 and CDR2 sequences are DFQATT and SNEGSKA (reference sequence). The CDR3 loop reads CSAGGTSGSYEQFF. Here the CDR3 DNA reads TGCAGTGCTGGTGGGACTAGCGGGAGTTATGAGCAGTTCTTC.

The chain is built from TRBV6-2 or TRBV6-3 and TRBJ2-7, with unresolved D. Germline CDR1 MNHEY, CDR2 SVGEGT. This CDR3 spans 11 amino acids. Trimming cost V 6 bases and J 3 bases, with 6 bases left between them. This chain's CDR3 is CASSDFYEQYF. The CDR3 DNA sequence: TGTGCCAGCAGCGACTTCTACGAGCAGTACTTC.